The TCR beta chain under discussion was sequenced for a study of human T cells and chemical hapten exposure. The V gene lost 7 bases and the J gene lost 6 bases, with 6 bases spanning the gap. Germline loops: CDR1 ENHRY, CDR2 SYGVKD. The CDR3 covers 11 residues. As to time point: pre-sensitization, week 0. Treatment denoted: therapeutic diphenylcyclopropenone sensitization with weekly scalp DPC. One entry per CDR3 protein results from TCRdb running MiXCR on the RACE reads. The sample contains 180,000 or so distinct CDR3 sequences, 25% to 30% of which appear only once. The input for sequencing was whole blood, taken in connection with sensitization to the hapten diphenylcyclopropenone (DPC). This chain links TRBV10-3 with TRBJ2-2, with D hard to call. This TCR derives from a woman in her twenties or thirties with alopecia areata. Some clones in this sample may be carry-over from other donors' samples. In DNA, the CDR3 is TGTGCCATCAATCAAGCCGGGGAGCTGTTTTTT. Its protein product is CAINQAGELFF.